The rows below give T cell receptor beta chains drawn from one sample of a study of shared clonotypes between healthy human individuals. Produced via immunoSEQ multiplex PCR; TCRdb's table is partial and in-frame only. The sample includes millions of clones, approximately 94% of them seen just once. Sequencing input: naive CD4+ T cells sorted from blood. The receptors shown here come from a man aged 18 to 29 in good health. CDR3s include the opening cysteine and the closing phenylalanine or tryptophan. The order of the fields is clone size, CDR3 length, D gene, V gene, J gene, CDR3 protein, CDR3 DNA. D genes are given only for firm matches. Clone sizes are given selectively: once, few, many, or a class where the clone is expanded.

>-|14|-|TRBV18|TRBJ1-4
CASTVGGDNEKLFF
TGTGCCAGCACCGTAGGAGGGGATAATGAAAAACTGTTTTTT
>-|11|-|TRBV12-5|TRBJ2-3
CASGFFDTQYF
TGTGCTAGTGGTTTTTTCGATACGCAGTATTTT
>once|22|TRBD2|TRBV19|TRBJ2-1
CASSIGLAWQLLSKGNFYEQFF
TGTGCCAGTAGTATAGGACTAGCGTGGCAACTCCTTTCCAAAGGCAACTTCTATGAGCAGTTCTTC
>-|13|-|TRBV11-1|TRBJ2-3
CASSSWGADTQYF
TGTGCCAGCAGCTCCTGGGGGGCAGATACGCAGTATTTT
>-|15|-|TRBV7-2|TRBJ2-6
CASSLRLAGANVLTF
TGTGCCAGCAGCTTGAGACTAGCTGGGGCCAACGTCCTGACTTTC
>-|17|-|TRBV14|TRBJ1-2
CASSLKTGLTINYGYTF
TGTGCCAGCAGCCTGAAGACCGGACTGACGATAAACTATGGCTACACCTTC
>-|14|-|TRBV10-3|TRBJ1-2
CAISELGGDYGYTF
TGTGCCATCAGTGAGTTGGGAGGGGACTATGGCTACACCTTC
>-|15|-|TRBV5-1|TRBJ2-2
CASSSESLSTGELFF
TGCGCCAGCAGCTCGGAGAGTCTAAGCACCGGGGAGCTGTTTTTT
>-|14|TRBD1|TRBV28|TRBJ1-5
CASSPGQGSQPQHF
TGTGCCAGCAGTCCGGGACAGGGGTCTCAGCCCCAGCATTTT
>once|16|TRBD1|TRBV13|TRBJ1-1
CASSPRDRGAGSGAFF
TGTGCCAGCAGCCCCAGGGACAGGGGGGCAGGTTCGGGAGCTTTCTTT
>-|17|TRBD1|TRBV4-2|TRBJ2-6
CASSYEGQGSGANVLTF
TGTGCCAGCAGCTACGAGGGACAGGGGTCCGGGGCCAACGTCCTGACTTTC
>-|14|-|TRBV6-6|TRBJ1-6
CASHLGSFNSPLHF
TGTGCCTCCCACCTGGGGAGTTTTAATTCACCCCTCCACTTT
>-|15|TRBD1|TRBV9|TRBJ1-3
CASSGTGNSGNTIYF
TGTGCCAGCAGCGGGACAGGGAACTCTGGAAACACCATATATTTT
>once|15|-|TRBV2|TRBJ2-3
CASSERRVSTDTQYF
TGTGCCAGCAGTGAAAGGCGGGTTAGCACAGATACGCAGTATTTT
>once|15|TRBD2|TRBV4-1|TRBJ2-7
CASSQVLAGWGEQYF
TGCGCCAGCAGCCAAGTACTAGCGGGGTGGGGGGAGCAGTACTTC
>-|16|TRBD1|TRBV18|TRBJ2-7
CASSPFAGGLTYEQYF
TGTGCCAGCTCACCATTTGCAGGGGGCTTAACCTACGAGCAGTACTTC
>-|18|TRBD1|TRBV19|TRBJ1-6
CASSLFPTGQGKNSPLHF
TGTGCCAGTAGCCTCTTTCCGACGGGACAGGGCAAGAATTCACCCCTCCACTTT
>-|11|-|TRBV6-5|TRBJ1-2
CACQGGYGYTF
TGTGCCTGCCAGGGTGGGTATGGCTACACCTTC
>-|15|-|TRBV6-9|TRBJ1-2
CASSYGREVNYGYTF
TGTGCCAGCAGTTACGGGCGGGAGGTTAACTATGGCTACACCTTC
>-|15|-|TRBV19|TRBJ1-5
CASANPGGGNQPQHF
TGTGCCAGTGCGAATCCGGGAGGAGGCAATCAGCCCCAGCATTTT
>once|12|-|TRBV18|TRBJ2-7
CASRGPSYEQYF
TGTGCCAGCCGCGGGCCCTCCTACGAGCAGTACTTC
>once|17|-|TRBV11-3|TRBJ2-1
CASSLEGGSSSYNEQFF
TGTGCCAGCAGCTTAGAGGGCGGTTCGAGCTCCTACAATGAGCAGTTCTTC
>-|13|-|TRBV5-1|TRBJ2-3
CASSLGGTDTQYF
TGCGCCAGCAGCTTAGGGGGAACAGATACGCAGTATTTT
>-|15|TRBD1|TRBV30|TRBJ2-7
CAWRPPGQGTYEQYF
TGTGCCTGGAGGCCCCCGGGACAGGGAACCTACGAGCAGTACTTC
>-|15|-|TRBV15|TRBJ2-1
CATSWGAQAGNEQFF
TGTGCCACCAGCTGGGGGGCCCAAGCGGGCAATGAGCAGTTCTTC
>once|14|-|TRBV9|TRBJ2-5
CASSTEGWQETQYF
TGTGCCAGCAGCACAGAGGGATGGCAAGAGACCCAGTACTTC
>once|12|-|TRBV27|TRBJ1-1
CASSSSLTEAFF
TGTGCCAGCAGTTCCAGTTTGACTGAAGCTTTCTTT
>-|13|-|TRBV7-3|TRBJ1-2
CASSLDGTYGYTF
TGTGCCAGCAGCTTAGACGGCACCTATGGCTACACCTTC
>-|13|-|TRBV6-1|TRBJ1-1
CASNRDEFTEAFF
TGTGCCAGTAACAGGGACGAGTTTACTGAAGCTTTCTTT